Shown below are 27 T cell receptor beta chains from a single sample sequenced in a study of neurological immune-mediated disorders. Time point denoted: longitudinal time-point 3. Using its own MiXCR run on the 5' RACE reads, TCRdb lists one record per CDR3 protein. The table shows approximately 85,000 distinct CDR3 sequences, with 3.5% to 4.5% occurring only once. Sequenced sample: PBMCs. The receptors were gathered from a woman aged 55-70 years with multiple sclerosis.

This clonotype was seen at least ten times. The CDR3 here is CASSEATGTLDGYTF. The CDR3, as DNA: TGTGCCAGCAGTGAAGCTACTGGGACACTCGATGGCTACACCTTC. This chain connects TRBV2 to TRBJ1-2, with D perhaps TRBD1 (6 bases). Germline V CDR1 and CDR2: SNHLY, FYNNEI. The CDR3 has 15 residues. The V end was cut by 0 bases, the J end by 6 bases, with 14 bases between.

Judged by abundance, this clonotype is medium-sized (0.01 to 0.1%). The chain uses TRBV20-1 and TRBJ1-2; perhaps TRBD1 as D (5 bases). The CDR3 loop spans 13 amino acids. Germline V gene lookup returns CDR1 DFQATT and CDR2 SNEGSKA (reference sequence). V was trimmed by 5 bases and J by 6 bases, leaving 16 bases between them. CDR3 residues: CSASKGRADGYTF. Here the CDR3 DNA reads TGCAGTGCTTCTAAGGGGCGCGCCGATGGCTACACCTTC.

Many counts were recorded for this clonotype. The V gene is TRBV5-1, the J gene TRBJ2-7, with a weak D call TRBD2 (6 bases). Germline loops: CDR1 SGHRS, CDR2 YFSETQ. Trimming shortened V by 0 bases and J by 0 bases, and 13 bases separated the two germline ends. This CDR3 has 16 residues. The CDR3 reads CASSLGGGNPSYEQYF. CDR3 DNA sequence: TGCGCCAGCAGCTTGGGTGGGGGGAACCCCTCCTACGAGCAGTACTTC.

Ten or more counts support this clonotype. The genes are TRBV6-6 and TRBJ2-2, with a weak D call TRBD2 (7 bases). Germline loops: CDR1 MNHNY, CDR2 SVGAGI (reference sequence). The V end was cut by 9 bases, the J end by 3 bases, with 14 bases between. This CDR3 has 14 residues. This CDR3 is CASHRAGDTGELFF. CDR3 bases: TGTGCCAGTCACAGGGCGGGGGACACCGGGGAGCTGTTTTTT.

This clonotype was counted many times. The gene calls are TRBV5-5 and TRBJ1-1, with no clear D. Per the germline V gene, CDR1 is SGHKS and CDR2 is YYEKEE (reference sequence). This CDR3 is 15 amino acids long. V lost 4 bases to trimming and J lost 1 base, with 14 bases between them. This CDR3 is CASSRRPSGNTEAFF. CDR3 DNA sequence: TGTGCCAGCAGCCGCAGACCTTCCGGGAACACTGAAGCTTTCTTT.

The sample holds many counts of this clonotype. The V call is TRBV12-3 or TRBV12-4, the J call TRBJ2-2; 9 nucleotides line up with TRBD2. The CDR3 runs to 16 residues. The J segment lost 4 bases and the V segment lost 6 bases, leaving 9 bases of the junction unmatched. In DNA form, the CDR3 reads TGTGCCAGCAGGCCTGCGGGGGGGCGCCCCACCGGGGAGCTGTTTTTT. Protein product: CASRPAGGRPTGELFF.

In its sample, this clonotype was seen many times. The genes are TRBV9 and TRBJ1-3; TRBD1 might be the D (5 bases). V lost 4 bases and J lost 8, with 16 bases in between. Germline V gene lookup returns CDR1 SGDLS and CDR2 YYNGEE. The CDR3 has 14 residues. CDR3 sequence (DNA): TGTGCCAGCAGCCAACAGAGCCAGGGTTACACCATATATTTT. Encoded protein: CASSQQSQGYTIYF.

This clonotype was detected many times. The gene calls are TRBV29-1 and TRBJ2-7, with 10 bases identical to TRBD1. CDR1 and CDR2 from the germline V gene are SQVTM and ANQGSEA. This CDR3 has 13 amino acids. With 6 bases clipped from V and 3 bases from J, the junction kept 5 bases outside the gene matches. The CDR3 loop is CSVARDRGYEQYF. The DNA for the CDR3 is TGCAGCGTGGCCCGGGACAGGGGCTACGAGCAGTACTTC.

Ten or more counts support this clonotype. V usage is TRBV5-1 and J usage is TRBJ2-7; TRBD1 matches at 9 bases. V shed 2 bases, J shed 6 bases, and the junction held 6 bases outside the gene matches. The germline CDR1 and CDR2 sequences are SGHRS and YFSETQ. This CDR3 has 14 amino acids. The CDR3 loop reads CASSLWDRAGEQYF. The CDR3 DNA sequence: TGCGCCAGCAGCTTATGGGACAGGGCAGGCGAGCAGTACTTC. The full variable domain, with the rest looked up from reference TRBV5-1 and TRBJ2-7, is KAGVTQTPRYLIKTRGQQVTLSCSPISGHRSVSWYQQTPGQGLQFLFEYFSETQRNKGNFPGRFSGRQFSNSRSEMNVSTLELGDSALYLCASSLWDRAGEQYFGPGTRLTVT.

This clonotype was seen ten or more times. The chain uses TRBV5-1 and TRBJ1-1, with D perhaps TRBD1 (6 bases). This CDR3 comprises 13 residues. Trimming pared 7 bases from V and 0 bases from J, leaving 10 bases between. Per the germline V gene, CDR1 is SGHRS and CDR2 is YFSETQ. CDR3 loop: CASAGTLNTEAFF. The CDR3 DNA is TGCGCCAGCGCCGGGACACTGAACACTGAAGCTTTCTTT.

To note about this clonotype: Possible read error: a much larger clone is one base away. The CDR3 sequence: CVSSLAASSGNTIYF. The CDR3 DNA is TGTGTCAGCAGCTTAGCGGCAAGCTCTGGAAACACCATATATTTT. The chain has TRBV7-8 and TRBJ1-3; D not certain. The CDR3 has 15 amino acids. Germline loops: CDR1 SGHVS, CDR2 FQNEAQ. Drawing the rest from reference TRBV7-8 and TRBJ1-3, the complete variable domain is GAGVSQSPRYKVAKRGQDVALRCDPISGHVSLFWYQQALGQGPEFLTYFQNEAQLDKSGLPSDRFFAERPEGSVSTLKIQRTQQEDSAVYLCVSSLAASSGNTIYFGEGSWLTVV.

This clonotype has a count of ten or more. This rearrangement joins TRBV7-2 to TRBJ2-7, with D unclear. The CDR3 has 13 residues. The ends were cut back, 3 bases at V and 4 bases at J, with 10 bases in the middle. Per the germline V gene, CDR1 is SGHTA and CDR2 is FQGNSA. CDR3 DNA sequence: TGTGCCAGCAGCTTCGGAGCACAGTACGAGCAGTACTTC. Its translation is CASSFGAQYEQYF.

This clonotype was found many times. The chain couples TRBV20-1 to TRBJ2-1; D not certain. V gave up 5 bases and J gave up 5 bases, with 19 bases separating them. CDR1 is DFQATT and CDR2 is SNEGSKA in the germline V gene (reference sequence). CDR3 length: 15 residues. The CDR3 spells CSAERPAGQNNEQFF. Written as DNA, the CDR3 is TGCAGTGCTGAGCGCCCCGCAGGCCAAAACAATGAGCAGTTCTTC.

This clonotype was seen repeatedly, ten times or more. V is TRBV20-1 and J is TRBJ1-1; 8 bases are a match to TRBD1. This CDR3 spans 14 amino acids. Unmatched junction bases numbered 12, after V lost 6 bases and J lost 6 bases. The V gene's germline CDR1 is DFQATT and CDR2 SNEGSKA (reference sequence). DNA of the CDR3: TGCAGTGCCCCCGGACAGGGCAATAGGCCTGAAGCTTTCTTT. Amino acid sequence: CSAPGQGNRPEAFF.

This clonotype has a count of ten or more. The chain links TRBV27 to TRBJ2-6, with D uncertain. In germline, CDR1 is MNHEY, CDR2 SMNVEV (reference sequence). Trimming took 3 bases from V and 2 from J, leaving 8 bases between them. The CDR3 totals 15 residues. The CDR3 coding sequence is TGTGCCAGCAGTTTGGTAGAAGCTGGGGCCAACGTCCTGACTTTC. Encoded protein: CASSLVEAGANVLTF. The full variable domain, with the rest looked up from reference TRBV27 and TRBJ2-6, is EAQVTQNPRYLITVTGKKLTVTCSQNMNHEYMSWYRQDPGLGLRQIYYSMNVEVTDKGDVPEGYKVSRKEKRNFPLILESPSPNQTSLYFCASSLVEAGANVLTFGAGSRLTVL.

This clonotype was counted many times. The rearrangement uses TRBV11-1 and TRBJ2-2; D remains unclear. The germline V and J ends were trimmed by 6 bases and 7 bases, with 6 bases remaining between them. The CDR3 has 11 amino acids. CDR1 SGHAT and CDR2 FQDESV come from the germline V gene (reference sequence). Here the CDR3 reads CASSTVGELFF. CDR3 DNA sequence: TGTGCCAGCAGTACAGTCGGGGAGCTGTTTTTT.

This clonotype was seen many times. V usage is TRBV5-1 and J usage is TRBJ1-2; no firm D call. The CDR3 is 13 amino acids. Trimming took off 0 bases at V and 1 base at J, with 4 bases between the two ends. The germline CDR1 and CDR2 sequences are SGHRS and YFSETQ. For the CDR3, the DNA is TGCGCCAGCAGCTTGGACAGTAACTATGGCTACACCTTC. It encodes CASSLDSNYGYTF.

This clonotype was seen repeatedly, ten times or more. CDR3 in amino acids: CSVGQGASQPQHF. The CDR3 DNA reads as TGCAGCGTTGGACAGGGGGCGAGTCAGCCCCAGCATTTT. V is TRBV29-1 and J is TRBJ1-5, with 10 bases that match TRBD1. Germline CDR1 reads SQVTM; CDR2 reads ANQGSEA. Trimming cost V 4 bases and J 6 bases; bases outside gene matches: 3. This CDR3 contains 13 residues.

This clonotype has at least ten counts. The chain recombines TRBV7-9 with TRBJ2-1; TRBD2 matches at 7 bases. CDR1 is SEHNR, CDR2 FQNEAQ, per germline (reference sequence). After removal of 0 bases from V and 7 bases from J, the junction contained 3 bases not matched to a gene. The CDR3 is 14 amino acids. The CDR3 DNA reads TGTGCCAGCAGCTTAGCAGCGGGGATTAATGAGCAGTTCTTC. Translating gives CASSLAAGINEQFF.

This clonotype was counted at least ten times. This chain connects TRBV4-1 to TRBJ1-1; 7 bases are shared with TRBD1. The CDR3 is 14 amino acids. With 4 bases clipped from V and 0 bases from J, the junction kept 2 bases outside the gene matches. Germline CDR1 and CDR2: MGHRA and YSYEKL. CDR3 residues: CASSPTGMNTEAFF. CDR3 nucleotides: TGCGCCAGCAGCCCGACAGGGATGAACACTGAAGCTTTCTTT.

This clonotype has at least ten counts. The CDR3 loop reads CASSREVWEYDNSPLHF. The CDR3 nucleotides read TGTGCCAGCAGCCGAGAGGTGTGGGAGTACGATAATTCACCCCTCCACTTT. The chain couples TRBV11-3 to TRBJ1-6; no reliable D call. Trimming took off 5 bases at V and 5 bases at J, with 19 bases between the two ends. Germline loops: CDR1 SGHNT, CDR2 YENEEA. The CDR3 length is 17 residues.

This clonotype was observed at least ten times. The CDR3 is CASSGPFGTGVREEQYF. The DNA of the CDR3 is TGTGCCAGCAGTGGCCCATTTGGGACAGGTGTTCGTGAGGAGCAGTACTTC. This chain connects TRBV12-3 or TRBV12-4 to TRBJ2-7; 8 bases match TRBD1. J was trimmed by 7 bases and V by 5 bases; bases with no gene match: 19. CDR3 length: 17 residues.

This clonotype was found a few times. The V and J genes are TRBV27 and TRBJ2-2; 8 nucleotides line up with TRBD1. The germline gives CDR1 MNHEY, CDR2 SMNVEV (reference sequence). The CDR3 has 15 residues. V dropped 3 bases and J dropped 4; count of bases not matched to a gene: 4. The CDR3 region has the DNA TGTGCCAGCAGTTTTCTCGGGACAGGCACCGGGGAGCTGTTTTTT. The encoded protein is CASSFLGTGTGELFF.

This clonotype showed up many times. The chain employs TRBV27 and TRBJ2-1; D uncertain. Trimming pared 4 bases from V and 6 bases from J, leaving 16 bases between. The CDR3 sequence is 15 residues long. CDR1 is MNHEY and CDR2 is SMNVEV in the germline V gene (reference sequence). CDR3 protein: CASSSTPGLINEQFF. CDR3 DNA: TGTGCCAGCAGTTCTACCCCGGGCCTTATCAATGAGCAGTTCTTC.

This clonotype was counted at least ten times. J is TRBJ1-6 and V is TRBV20-1; a weak D match, TRBD1 (6 bases). CDR1 is DFQATT and CDR2 is SNEGSKA in the germline V gene (reference sequence). Trimming stripped 3 bases from V and 7 bases from J, with 13 bases between. CDR3 length: 14 residues. This CDR3 is CSASGSQGNSPLHF. The CDR3 bases are TGCAGTGCTAGCGGTTCACAGGGCAATTCACCCCTCCACTTT.

There are many counts of this clonotype. The gene calls are TRBV5-1 and TRBJ1-4; 7 bases map to TRBD1. CDR3 length: 15 residues. In germline, CDR1 is SGHRS, CDR2 YFSETQ. Trimming removed 1 base from V and 2 bases from J; junction bases left unmatched: 2. CDR3 DNA sequence: TGCGCCAGCAGCTTGTGGGGACAGACTAATGAAAAACTGTTTTTT. As protein: CASSLWGQTNEKLFF.

This clonotype was recorded many times. V and J are TRBV3-1 and TRBJ1-5; no definite D call. Germline V CDR1 and CDR2: LGHDT, YNNKEL (reference sequence). The CDR3 consists of 15 residues. The V gene lost 2 bases and the J gene lost 5 bases, with 13 bases spanning the gap. The DNA for the CDR3 is TGTGCCAGCAGCCAATTACCCGGGAGGGATCAGCCCCAGCATTTT. This gives the protein CASSQLPGRDQPQHF.